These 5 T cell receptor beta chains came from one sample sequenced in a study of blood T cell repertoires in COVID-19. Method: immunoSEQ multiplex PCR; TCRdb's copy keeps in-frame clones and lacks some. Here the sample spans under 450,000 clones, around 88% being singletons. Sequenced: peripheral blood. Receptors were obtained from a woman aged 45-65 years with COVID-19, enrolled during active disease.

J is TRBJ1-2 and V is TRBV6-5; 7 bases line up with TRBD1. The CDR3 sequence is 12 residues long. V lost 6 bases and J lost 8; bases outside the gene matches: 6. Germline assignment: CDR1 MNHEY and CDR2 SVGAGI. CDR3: CASRGQARGYTF. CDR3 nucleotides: TGTGCCAGCAGAGGACAGGCGAGGGGCTACACCTTC.

The DNA for the CDR3 is TGCGCCAGCAGCCCCCGGGACAGTGGTTCTGAAGCTTTCTTT. Residues: CASSPRDSGSEAFF. The rearrangement uses TRBV5-1 and TRBJ1-1, with 7 bases identical to TRBD1. Germline-derived CDR1 and CDR2 are SGHRS and YFSETQ. The CDR3 loop spans 14 amino acids. J lost 6 bases, V lost 4 bases, and 9 bases had no gene match.

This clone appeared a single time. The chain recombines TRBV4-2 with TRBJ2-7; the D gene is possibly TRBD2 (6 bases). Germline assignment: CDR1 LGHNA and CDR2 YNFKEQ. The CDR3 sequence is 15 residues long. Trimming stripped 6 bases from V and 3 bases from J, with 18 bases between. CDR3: CASSQRIGGDYEQYF. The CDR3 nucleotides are TGTGCCAGCAGTCAGAGGATCGGGGGTGACTACGAGCAGTACTTC.

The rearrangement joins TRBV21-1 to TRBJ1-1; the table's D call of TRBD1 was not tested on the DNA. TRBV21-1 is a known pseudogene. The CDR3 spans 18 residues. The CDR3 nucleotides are TGTGCCAGCAGCAATAGGTTGGGACAGGGGCAACGGAACACTGAAGCTTTCTTT. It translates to CASSNRLGQGQRNTEAFF.

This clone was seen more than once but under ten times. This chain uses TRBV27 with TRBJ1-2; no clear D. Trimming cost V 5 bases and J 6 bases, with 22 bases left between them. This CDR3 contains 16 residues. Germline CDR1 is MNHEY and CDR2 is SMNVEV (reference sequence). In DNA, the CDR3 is TGTGCCAGCAGTCACACTCTAGGGCCCCAGCGGGATGGCTACACCTTC. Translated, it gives CASSHTLGPQRDGYTF.